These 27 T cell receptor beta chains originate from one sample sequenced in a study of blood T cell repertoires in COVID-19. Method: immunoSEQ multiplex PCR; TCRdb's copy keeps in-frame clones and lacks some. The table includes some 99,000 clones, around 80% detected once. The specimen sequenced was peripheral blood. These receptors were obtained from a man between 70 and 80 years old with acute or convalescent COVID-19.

CDR3 sequence reads: CASRRTGSTDTQYF. The DNA for the CDR3 is TGTGCCAGCAGGAGGACGGGAAGCACAGATACGCAGTATTTT. This chain joins TRBV6-5 and TRBJ2-3, with D maybe TRBD2 (5 bases). CDR1 and CDR2 from the germline V gene are MNHEY and SVGAGI. The CDR3 covers 14 residues. V was clipped by 6 bases and J by 0 bases, with 10 bases between them.

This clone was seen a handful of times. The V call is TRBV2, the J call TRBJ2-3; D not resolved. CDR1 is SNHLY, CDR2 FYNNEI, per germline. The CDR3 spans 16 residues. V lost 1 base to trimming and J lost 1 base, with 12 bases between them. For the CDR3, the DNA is TGTGCCAGCAGTGAAGGGTCCCACCGGGGCACAGATACGCAGTATTTT. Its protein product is CASSEGSHRGTDTQYF.

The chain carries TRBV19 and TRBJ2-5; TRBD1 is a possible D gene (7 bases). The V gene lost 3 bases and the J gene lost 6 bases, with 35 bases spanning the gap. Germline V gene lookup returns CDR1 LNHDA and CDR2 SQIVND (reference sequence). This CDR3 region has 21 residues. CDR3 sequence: CASSIRGLGRGLVEAVKTQYF. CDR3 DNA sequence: TGTGCCAGTAGTATTCGGGGGCTGGGCAGGGGGTTAGTGGAGGCGGTGAAGACCCAGTACTTC.

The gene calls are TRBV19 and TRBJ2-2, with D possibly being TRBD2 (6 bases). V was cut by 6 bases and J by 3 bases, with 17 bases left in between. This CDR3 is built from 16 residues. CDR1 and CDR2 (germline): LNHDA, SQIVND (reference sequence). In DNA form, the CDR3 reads TGTGCCAGTAGATTCCTCTTAGGCGGGGACACCGGGGAGCTGTTTTTT. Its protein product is CASRFLLGGDTGELFF. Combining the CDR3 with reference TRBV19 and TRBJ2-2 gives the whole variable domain DGGITQSPKYLFRKEGQNVTLSCEQNLNHDAMYWYRQDPGQGLRLIYYSQIVNDFQKGDIAEGYSVSREKKESFPLTVTSAQKNPTAFYLCASRFLLGGDTGELFFGEGSRLTVL.

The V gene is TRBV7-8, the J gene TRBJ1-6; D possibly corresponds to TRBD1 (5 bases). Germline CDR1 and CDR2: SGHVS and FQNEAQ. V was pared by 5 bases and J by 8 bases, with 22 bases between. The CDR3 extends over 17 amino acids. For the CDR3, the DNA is TGTGCCAGCAGCCGTCAGGCGGGGGTACGGGGGGATTCACCCCTCCACTTT. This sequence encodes CASSRQAGVRGDSPLHF.

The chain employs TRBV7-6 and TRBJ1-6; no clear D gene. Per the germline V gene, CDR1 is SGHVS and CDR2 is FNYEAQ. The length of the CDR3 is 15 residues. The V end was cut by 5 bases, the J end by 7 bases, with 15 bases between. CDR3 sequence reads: CASSPTLGENSPLHF. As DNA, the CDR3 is TGTGCCAGCAGCCCGACGCTCGGGGAAAATTCACCCCTCCACTTT.

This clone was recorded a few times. Here the CDR3 reads CASSFGAGNQPQHF. The CDR3 nucleotides are TGTGCCAGCAGTTTCGGAGCCGGCAATCAGCCCCAGCATTTT. This rearrangement joins TRBV28 to TRBJ1-5, with unresolved D. This CDR3 has 14 amino acids. The V gene lost 3 bases and the J gene lost 2 bases, with 8 bases spanning the gap. Germline V gene lookup returns CDR1 MDHEN and CDR2 SYDVKM.

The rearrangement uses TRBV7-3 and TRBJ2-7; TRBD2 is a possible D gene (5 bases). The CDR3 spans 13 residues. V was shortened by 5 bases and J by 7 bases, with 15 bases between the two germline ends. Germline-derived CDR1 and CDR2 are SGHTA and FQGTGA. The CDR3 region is CASSPDGRGEQYF. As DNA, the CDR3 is TGTGCCAGCAGCCCCGATGGCCGCGGGGAGCAGTACTTC.

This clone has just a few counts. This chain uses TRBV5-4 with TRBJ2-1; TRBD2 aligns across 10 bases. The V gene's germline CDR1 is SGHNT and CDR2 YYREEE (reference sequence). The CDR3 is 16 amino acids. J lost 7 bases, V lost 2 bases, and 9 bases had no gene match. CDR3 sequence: CASSLGSGRAQNEQFF. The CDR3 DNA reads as TGTGCCAGCAGCTTAGGGAGCGGGAGGGCCCAAAATGAGCAGTTCTTC.

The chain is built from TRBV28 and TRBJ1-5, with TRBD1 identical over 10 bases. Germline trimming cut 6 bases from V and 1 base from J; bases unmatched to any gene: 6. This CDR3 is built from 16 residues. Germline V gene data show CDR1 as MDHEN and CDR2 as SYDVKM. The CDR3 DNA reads TGTGCCAGCAGGGGAGGACAGGGGGTAAGCAATCAGCCCCAGCATTTT. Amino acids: CASRGGQGVSNQPQHF. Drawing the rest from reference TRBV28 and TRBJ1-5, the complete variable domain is DVKVTQSSRYLVKRTGEKVFLECVQDMDHENMFWYRQDPGLGLRLIYFSYDVKMKEKGDIPEGYSVSREKKERFSLILESASTNQTSMYLCASRGGQGVSNQPQHFGDGTRLSIL.

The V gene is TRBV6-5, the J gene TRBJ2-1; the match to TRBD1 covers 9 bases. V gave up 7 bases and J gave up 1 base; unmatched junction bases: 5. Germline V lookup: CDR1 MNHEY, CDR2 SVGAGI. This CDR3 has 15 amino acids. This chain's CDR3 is CASNTGTGSYNEQFF. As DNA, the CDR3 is TGTGCCAGCAACACCGGGACAGGGTCCTACAATGAGCAGTTCTTC.

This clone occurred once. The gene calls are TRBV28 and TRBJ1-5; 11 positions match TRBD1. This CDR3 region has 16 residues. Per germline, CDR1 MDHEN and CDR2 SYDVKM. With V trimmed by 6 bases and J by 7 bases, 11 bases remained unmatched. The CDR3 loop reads CASRSGGTGGEQPQHF. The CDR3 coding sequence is TGTGCCAGCAGATCAGGGGGGACAGGGGGTGAGCAGCCCCAGCATTTT.

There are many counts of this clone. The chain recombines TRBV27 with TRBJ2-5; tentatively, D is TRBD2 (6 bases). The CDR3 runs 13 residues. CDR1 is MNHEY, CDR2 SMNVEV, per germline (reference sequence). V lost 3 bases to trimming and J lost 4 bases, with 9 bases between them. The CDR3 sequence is CASSFAGSETQYF. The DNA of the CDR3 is TGTGCCAGCAGTTTTGCGGGATCAGAGACCCAGTACTTC.

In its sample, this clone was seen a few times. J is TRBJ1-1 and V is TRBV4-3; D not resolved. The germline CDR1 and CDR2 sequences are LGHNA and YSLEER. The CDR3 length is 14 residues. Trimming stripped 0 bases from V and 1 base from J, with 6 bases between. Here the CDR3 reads CASSQERGNTEAFF. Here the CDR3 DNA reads TGCGCCAGCAGCCAAGAACGGGGGAACACTGAAGCTTTCTTT.

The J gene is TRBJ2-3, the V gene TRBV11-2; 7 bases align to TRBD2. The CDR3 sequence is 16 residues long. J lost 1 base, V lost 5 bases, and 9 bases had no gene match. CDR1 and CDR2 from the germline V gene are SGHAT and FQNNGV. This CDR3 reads CASSPTGTIRTDTQYF. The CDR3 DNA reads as TGTGCCAGCAGCCCAACCGGGACTATACGCACAGATACGCAGTATTTT. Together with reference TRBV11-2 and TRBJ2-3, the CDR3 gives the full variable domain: EAGVAQSPRYKIIEKRQSVAFWCNPISGHATLYWYQQILGQGPKLLIQFQNNGVVDDSQLPKDRFSAERLKGVDSTLKIQPAKLEDSAVYLCASSPTGTIRTDTQYFGPGTRLTVL.

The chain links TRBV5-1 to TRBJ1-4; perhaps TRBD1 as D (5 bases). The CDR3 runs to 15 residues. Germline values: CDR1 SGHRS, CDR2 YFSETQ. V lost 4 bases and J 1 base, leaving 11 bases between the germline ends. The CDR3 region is CASSPVGGTNEKLFF. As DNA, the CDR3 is TGCGCCAGCAGCCCTGTGGGGGGAACTAATGAAAAACTGTTTTTT.

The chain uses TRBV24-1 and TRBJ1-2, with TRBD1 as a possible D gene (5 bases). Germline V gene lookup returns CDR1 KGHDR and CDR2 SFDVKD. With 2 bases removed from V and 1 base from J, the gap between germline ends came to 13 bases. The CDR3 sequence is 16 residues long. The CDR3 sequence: CATSDSRQTLNYGYTF. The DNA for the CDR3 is TGTGCCACCAGTGATTCGAGACAGACACTTAACTATGGCTACACCTTC.

CDR3 nucleotides: TGTGCCAGCTCACCCTCGGGGGAGGGGAACAATGAGCAGTTCTTC. This codes for CASSPSGEGNNEQFF. The chain joins TRBV18 to TRBJ2-1, with 7 bases aligning to TRBD2. J gave up 5 bases and V 3 bases, and 7 bases lay outside the gene matches. In germline, CDR1 is KGHSH, CDR2 LQKENI. The CDR3 totals 15 residues.

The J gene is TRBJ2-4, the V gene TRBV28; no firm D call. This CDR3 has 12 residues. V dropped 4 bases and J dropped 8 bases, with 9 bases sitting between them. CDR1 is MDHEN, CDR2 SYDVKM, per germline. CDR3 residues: CASSSDRDIQYF. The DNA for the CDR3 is TGTGCCAGCAGTTCCGATAGAGACATTCAGTACTTC.

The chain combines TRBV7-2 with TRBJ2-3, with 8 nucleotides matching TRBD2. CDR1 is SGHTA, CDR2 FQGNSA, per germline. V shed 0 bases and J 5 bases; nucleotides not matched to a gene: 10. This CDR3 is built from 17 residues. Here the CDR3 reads CASSLAVVAGSIDTQYF. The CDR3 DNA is TGTGCCAGCAGCTTAGCCGTGGTAGCGGGAAGTATAGATACGCAGTATTTT.

CDR3 DNA sequence: TGTGCCTGGAGTGTACGGGGGTCCCAAGAGACCCAGTACTTC. It translates to CAWSVRGSQETQYF. J is TRBJ2-5 and V is TRBV30; D may be TRBD2 (6 bases). From germline, CDR1 is GTSNPN and CDR2 SVGIG (reference sequence). The V and J ends lost 0 bases and 1 base respectively, with 9 bases between them. The CDR3 totals 14 residues.

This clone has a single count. The CDR3 spells CASSLPSGAYEQYF. The CDR3 DNA follows: TGTGCCAGCAGCTTGCCTAGCGGCGCCTACGAGCAGTACTTC. The chain uses TRBV5-6 and TRBJ2-7; 7 bases are a match to TRBD2. The CDR3 length is 14 residues. V was pared by 1 base and J by 2 bases, with 3 bases of the junction left unmatched. Germline values: CDR1 SGHDT, CDR2 YYEEEE. Supplemented by reference TRBV5-6 and TRBJ2-7, the full variable domain reads DAGVTQSPTHLIKTRGQQVTLRCSPKSGHDTVSWYQQALGQGPQFIFQYYEEEERQRGNFPDRFSGHQFPNYSSELNVNALLLGDSALYLCASSLPSGAYEQYFGPGTRLTVT.

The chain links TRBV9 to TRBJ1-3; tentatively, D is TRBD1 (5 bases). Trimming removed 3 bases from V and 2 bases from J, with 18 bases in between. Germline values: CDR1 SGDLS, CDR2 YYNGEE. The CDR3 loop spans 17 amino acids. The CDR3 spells CASSDPVGRGTGNTIYF. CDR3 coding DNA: TGTGCCAGCAGCGACCCCGTTGGCCGGGGGACTGGAAACACCATATATTTT.

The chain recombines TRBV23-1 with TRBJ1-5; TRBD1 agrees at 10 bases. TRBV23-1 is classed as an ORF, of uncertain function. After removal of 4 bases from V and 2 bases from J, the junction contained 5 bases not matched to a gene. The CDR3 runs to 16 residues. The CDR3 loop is CASSRIGTGGNQPQHF. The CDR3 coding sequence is TGCGCCAGCAGTCGAATCGGGACAGGGGGCAATCAGCCCCAGCATTTT.

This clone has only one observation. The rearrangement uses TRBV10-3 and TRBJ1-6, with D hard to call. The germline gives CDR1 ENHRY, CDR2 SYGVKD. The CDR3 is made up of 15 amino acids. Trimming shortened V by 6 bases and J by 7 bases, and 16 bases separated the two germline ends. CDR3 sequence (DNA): TGTGCCATCAGGGAAGCGATGGCCCCGAATTCACCCCTCCACTTT. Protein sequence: CAIREAMAPNSPLHF.

CDR3 nucleotides: TGTGCCAGCAGTCTGGGGACAGGGCAAGAGACCCAGTACTTC. Protein product: CASSLGTGQETQYF. This chain joins TRBV6-5 and TRBJ2-5, with 9 bases lining up with TRBD1. The CDR3 is 14 amino acids. With 5 bases clipped from V and 2 bases from J, the junction kept 3 bases outside the gene matches. The germline CDR1 and CDR2 sequences are MNHEY and SVGAGI.

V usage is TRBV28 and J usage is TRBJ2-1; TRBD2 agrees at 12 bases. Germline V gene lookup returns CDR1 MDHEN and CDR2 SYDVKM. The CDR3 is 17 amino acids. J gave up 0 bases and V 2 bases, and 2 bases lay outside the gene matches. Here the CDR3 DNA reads TGTGCCAGCAGTTTAGGACTAGCGGGAAACTCCTACAATGAGCAGTTCTTC. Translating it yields CASSLGLAGNSYNEQFF.